These T cell receptor beta chains were read from a single sample in a study of T cell responses to AZD1222 COVID-19 vaccine. Sequenced by immunoSEQ multiplex PCR; TCRdb stores in-frame clones only, minus some. The table has 140,000 to 150,000 clones, 80% to 90% seen once. Sequencing was performed on peripheral blood, taken on day 0 of AZD1222 vaccination. The origin of the receptors is an adult in good health. CDR3s include the opening cysteine and the closing phenylalanine or tryptophan. Fields, in order: CDR3 DNA, CDR3 protein, D gene, V gene, clone size, J gene. The D gene is left open where the match is weak. Expanded clones are given a class, and other clones once, few, many or no size at all.

TGTGCCAGCTCACCTTCCGCAGGGTTGCTGTCTGGAAACACCATATATTTT | CASSPSAGLLSGNTIYF | . | TRBV18 | once | TRBJ1-3
TGTGCCAGCAGCCAACCCCGACAGGGTGGTACTGAAGCTTTCTTT | CASSQPRQGGTEAFF | TRBD1 | TRBV4-2 | . | TRBJ1-1
TGCGCCAGCAGCCACCCATACGGGCAATTTGATGGCTACACCTTC | CASSHPYGQFDGYTF | . | TRBV4-1 | once | TRBJ1-2
TGCGCCAGCAGCCAAGATCTCAGGGGCGCTGGCTATGGCTACACCTTC | CASSQDLRGAGYGYTF | . | TRBV4-1 | . | TRBJ1-2
TGTGCCAGCAGTGCTTCCATTGGGGACACTGAAGCTTTCTTT | CASSASIGDTEAFF | . | TRBV2 | . | TRBJ1-1
TGCGCCAGCAGCCTAGTTTCGAGGACAGGGGGTATTAGGACCGGGGAGCTGTTTTTT | CASSLVSRTGGIRTGELFF | TRBD1 | TRBV5-1 | . | TRBJ2-2
TGTGCCAGCAGCTACCCAGCCCGGCGGGCGAACACCGGGGAGCTGTTTTTT | CASSYPARRANTGELFF | . | TRBV13 | . | TRBJ2-2
TGTGCCAGCACCCCCGGGCAGGGAAAGACCTACGAGCAGTACTTC | CASTPGQGKTYEQYF | . | TRBV25-1 | . | TRBJ2-7
TGTGCCAGCAGAGGTGACACCCTCTACACCTTC | CASRGDTLYTF | . | TRBV2 | . | TRBJ1-2
TGTGCCAGCAGTTTAGTCCCCAGCTACGAGCAGTACTTC | CASSLVPSYEQYF | . | TRBV12-3/TRBV12-4 | . | TRBJ2-7
TGTGCCGTCCGGGGCAGAAGTAAAAACTATGGCTACACCTTC | CAVRGRSKNYGYTF | . | TRBV27 | . | TRBJ1-2
TGTGCCAGCAGCTCCCGGGACAGGGCCAATAACTATGGCTACACCTTC | CASSSRDRANNYGYTF | TRBD1 | TRBV11-1 | . | TRBJ1-2
TGCAGCGTTGAAAATGTAATTGGGGCAGTGGATGGCTACACCTTC | CSVENVIGAVDGYTF | . | TRBV29-1 | few | TRBJ1-2
TGTGCCAGCAGTTACTCGTTCATGGTCCGCAACACTGAAGCTTTCTTT | CASSYSFMVRNTEAFF | . | TRBV6-5 | . | TRBJ1-1
TGTGCCAGCAGCGTCCGACAGGGGGTTGGCTACACCTTC | CASSVRQGVGYTF | TRBD1 | TRBV7-9 | . | TRBJ1-2
TGTGCCAGCAGCTTAAGGGACAGGGGTCCAGATACGCAGTATTTT | CASSLRDRGPDTQYF | TRBD1 | TRBV7-2 | . | TRBJ2-3
TGTGCCAGCAGCTCAACTAGCGGGGGGTTCTATGAGCAGTTCTTC | CASSSTSGGFYEQFF | TRBD2 | TRBV6-5 | once | TRBJ2-1
TGTGCCAGCAGTGACCAAAGCACAGATACGCAGTATTTT | CASSDQSTDTQYF | . | TRBV6-4 | . | TRBJ2-3
TGTGCCAGCAGCTTAGGGGGACGGTCAGAAGAGACCCAGTACTTC | CASSLGGRSEETQYF | . | TRBV7-2 | . | TRBJ2-5
TGTGCCAGCAGTTTCCTGGGGTACTATGGCTACACCTTC | CASSFLGYYGYTF | . | TRBV28 | . | TRBJ1-2